A selection of T cell receptor beta chains follows, all from one sample in a study of T cell repertoires in cytomegalovirus infection. TCRdb reprocessed the reads via MiXCR and lists one record per CDR3 protein. The table includes tens of thousands of distinct CDR3 sequences, less than 60% detected once. The antigens these receptors bind are not known. The sequencing used CD8+ T cells from cultured PBMCs, collected from culture after CMV antigen stimulation. The receptors come from a human donor in good health (CMV status not recorded). Some clones in this sample may be carry-over from other donors' samples. The CDR3 runs from the conserved cysteine through the conserved F or W. The D gene is left open where the match is weak. Size values are once, few and many counts, or a class for expanded clones, and some rows have none.

abundance: NA; v_gene: TRBV7-8; d_gene: TRBD2; len: 17; j_gene: TRBJ2-7; CDR3aa: CASSLALAGSSYYEQYF; CDR3nt: TGTGCCAGCAGCTTAGCGCTAGCGGGATCTTCTTACTACGAGCAGTACTTC
abundance: many; v_gene: TRBV27; d_gene: NA; len: 13; j_gene: TRBJ1-5; CDR3aa: CASSAGSGQPQHF; CDR3nt: TGTGCCAGCAGTGCAGGGTCTGGGCAGCCCCAGCATTTT
abundance: NA; v_gene: TRBV19; d_gene: NA; len: 14; j_gene: TRBJ2-7; CDR3aa: CARPSLAPGYEQYF; CDR3nt: TGTGCCAGGCCGAGTCTAGCGCCAGGCTACGAGCAGTACTTC
abundance: few; v_gene: TRBV7-9; d_gene: TRBD1; len: 14; j_gene: TRBJ2-7; CDR3aa: CASSLKQGSYEQYF; CDR3nt: TGTGCCAGCAGCTTAAAACAGGGGTCCTACGAGCAGTACTTC
abundance: NA; v_gene: TRBV5-4; d_gene: NA; len: 12; j_gene: TRBJ1-2; CDR3aa: CASPEGGDGYTF; CDR3nt: TGTGCCAGTCCTGAGGGAGGGGATGGCTACACCTTC
abundance: NA; v_gene: TRBV27; d_gene: NA; len: 12; j_gene: TRBJ2-7; CDR3aa: CASSQQGGEQYF; CDR3nt: TGTGCCAGCAGTCAACAGGGCGGTGAGCAGTACTTC
abundance: NA; v_gene: TRBV6-6; d_gene: TRBD2; len: 17; j_gene: TRBJ2-1; CDR3aa: CASSSLANTRGNNEQFF; CDR3nt: TGTGCCAGCAGTTCACTAGCGAACACCCGGGGCAACAATGAGCAGTTCTTC
abundance: few; v_gene: TRBV10-3; d_gene: NA; len: 14; j_gene: TRBJ1-2; CDR3aa: CAIRGDEGDYGYTF; CDR3nt: TGTGCCATCAGGGGGGATGAGGGAGACTATGGCTACACCTTC
abundance: NA; v_gene: TRBV7-3; d_gene: TRBD2; len: 13; j_gene: TRBJ2-1; CDR3aa: CASTSSGGNEQFF; CDR3nt: TGTGCCAGCACTTCTAGCGGGGGCAATGAGCAGTTCTTC
abundance: NA; v_gene: TRBV4-1; d_gene: TRBD1; len: 15; j_gene: TRBJ2-1; CDR3aa: CASSQTGGDYNEQFF; CDR3nt: TGTGCCAGCAGCCAGACAGGGGGGGACTACAATGAGCAGTTCTTC
abundance: NA; v_gene: TRBV7-2; d_gene: TRBD2; len: 18; j_gene: TRBJ2-5; CDR3aa: CASSLALRLAGGQETQYF; CDR3nt: TGTGCCAGCAGCTTAGCGCTCCGGCTAGCGGGAGGGCAAGAGACCCAGTACTTC
abundance: NA; v_gene: TRBV20-1; d_gene: NA; len: 13; j_gene: TRBJ2-4; CDR3aa: CSARRLAKNIQYF; CDR3nt: TGCAGTGCTAGAAGGCTGGCCAAAAACATTCAGTACTTC
abundance: NA; v_gene: TRBV5-6; d_gene: NA; len: 14; j_gene: TRBJ1-1; CDR3aa: CASRKGGTDAEAFF; CDR3nt: TGTGCCAGCAGGAAAGGGGGAACGGACGCTGAAGCTTTCTTT